The source of this T cell receptor (beta chain) is a study of post-analysis software for immune sequencing data. Study details: The study covered relapsing-remitting, secondary progressive and progressive-relapsing courses of multiple sclerosis. Study-wide results and caveats: Patients showed TRBV5-6, TRBV5-1 and TRBV20-1 among four to six TRBV segments more frequent than in controls.

This clonotype has just a few counts. Its antigen is still unknown. Tagging with unique molecular identifiers was a feature of the TCR beta cDNA libraries. From approximately 1 to 10 million T cells, hundreds of thousands of cDNA molecules were obtained. TCRdb re-analysed the PCR reads in MiXCR, keeping a single row per CDR3 protein. This table has roughly 730,000 distinct CDR3 sequences, 30% appearing once. Trimming cost V 5 bases and J 5 bases, with 9 bases left between them. Germline V gene lookup returns CDR1 SGHRS and CDR2 YFSETQ. The CDR3 is made up of 12 amino acids. The sample taken for sequencing was blood. This rearrangement joins TRBV5-1 to TRBJ2-3; D gene unclear. This receptor was identified in a girl aged 10 to 17 with multiple sclerosis. The CDR3, as DNA: TGCGCCAGCAGAAGACTCGAAGATACGCAGTATTTT. Its protein is CASRRLEDTQYF.